This passage covers 32 T cell receptor beta chains from one sample sequenced in a study of cytomegalovirus exposure and HLA in healthy donors. The PCR contained 60 Vbeta and 13 Jbeta primers. Data came from immunoSEQ multiplex PCR; TCRdb stores just in-frame clones and leaves some out. The sample contains about 200,000 clones, roughly 13% of which appear only once. Specimen: PBMCs. These receptors were collected from a man aged 50-59 years in good health and CMV-seropositive.

This clone was counted only a few times. The chain has TRBV9 and TRBJ2-5, with a tentative D call TRBD2 (5 bases). The CDR3 covers 13 residues. Germline V gives CDR1 SGDLS, CDR2 YYNGEE. Trimming removed 4 bases from V and 2 bases from J, with 9 bases in between. The chain's CDR3 is CASSTRTQETQYF. DNA of the CDR3: TGTGCCAGCAGCACCCGGACTCAAGAGACCCAGTACTTC. The complete variable domain, with remaining parts taken from reference TRBV9 and TRBJ2-5, reads DSGVTQTPKHLITATGQRVTLRCSPRSGDLSVYWYQQSLDQGLQFLIQYYNGEERAKGNILERFSAQQFPDLHSELNLSSLELGDSALYFCASSTRTQETQYFGPGTRLLVL.

With respect to this clone: The conserved closing phenylalanine or tryptophan is absent in this CDR3, likely reflecting a read error. The V and J genes are TRBV18 and TRBJ1-5; D perhaps matches TRBD1 (5 bases). Trimming removed 3 bases at V and 9 bases at J, with 12 bases between. Germline V gene lookup returns CDR1 KGHSH and CDR2 LQKENI. The CDR3 runs 13 residues. CDR3 DNA sequence: TGTGCCAGCTCACCCGAACCGGGGGGGCCCCAGCATGTT. It encodes CASSPEPGGPQHV.

The chain uses TRBV2 and TRBJ2-3; TRBD2 might be the D (5 bases). Germline V gene lookup returns CDR1 SNHLY and CDR2 FYNNEI. The CDR3 covers 13 residues. V was shortened by 7 bases and J by 2 bases, with 10 bases between the two germline ends. CDR3 sequence reads: CASTKEVTDTQYF. The CDR3 nucleotides read TGTGCCAGCACGAAGGAGGTCACAGATACGCAGTATTTT. Full variable domain (outside the CDR3, taken from reference TRBV2 and TRBJ2-3): EPEVTQTPSHQVTQMGQEVILRCVPISNHLYFYWYRQILGQKVEFLVSFYNNEISEKSEIFDDQFSVERPDGSNFTLKIRSTKLEDSAMYFCASTKEVTDTQYFGPGTRLTVL.

The DNA for the CDR3 is TGTGCCAGCAGTGAAGGAGACAGGGGGCGCCGGAAGAATGAGCAGTTCTTC. Its translation is CASSEGDRGRRKNEQFF. This chain connects TRBV2 to TRBJ2-1, with 10 bases matching TRBD1. This CDR3 contains 17 residues. CDR1 SNHLY and CDR2 FYNNEI come from the germline V gene. V lost 1 base and J lost 7; bases outside the gene matches: 10.

The V and J genes are TRBV7-9 and TRBJ1-2; D is undetermined. The germline V and J ends were trimmed by 2 bases and 3 bases, with 7 bases remaining between them. From germline, CDR1 is SEHNR and CDR2 FQNEAQ (reference sequence). The CDR3 spans 13 residues. Written as DNA, the CDR3 is TGTGCCAGCAGCTTATTCGGGTACTATGGCTACACCTTC. It yields the protein CASSLFGYYGYTF.

This chain links TRBV5-6 with TRBJ2-5, with a weak D call TRBD1 (5 bases). The CDR3 spans 13 residues. Trimming removed 1 base from V and 5 bases from J, with 9 bases in between. From germline, CDR1 is SGHDT and CDR2 YYEEEE. The CDR3 here is CASSLLRAETQYF. In nucleotides, the CDR3 is TGTGCCAGCAGCTTGCTCAGGGCCGAGACCCAGTACTTC.

The rearrangement joins TRBV6-1 to TRBJ2-7, with a tentative D call TRBD1 (5 bases). V dropped 3 bases and J dropped 4 bases, with 22 bases sitting between them. This CDR3 is 17 amino acids long. Germline values: CDR1 MNHNS, CDR2 SASEGT. This CDR3 reads CASSDPFLRAGKYEQYV. The CDR3, as DNA: TGTGCCAGCAGTGACCCCTTCCTTCGTGCAGGGAAATACGAGCAGTACGTC.

Only a few counts were recorded for this clone. This chain connects TRBV7-8 to TRBJ2-1; 8 bases align to TRBD2. The CDR3 runs to 14 residues. Germline V gene data show CDR1 as SGHVS and CDR2 as FQNEAQ. V lost 1 base and J lost 9; bases outside the gene matches: 5. The CDR3 bases are TGTGCCAGCAGCTTAGAAGCGGGGGTCTTTGAGCAGTTCTTC. It codes for CASSLEAGVFEQFF.

The chain employs TRBV5-1 and TRBJ1-3; D is perhaps TRBD1 (6 bases). The CDR3 extends over 18 amino acids. Germline V gene sequence: CDR1 SGHRS, CDR2 YFSETQ. Deletions cut 0 bases from V and 4 bases from J, with 20 bases between. DNA for the CDR3: TGCGCCAGCAGCTTGGCGTCCCCACAGGGAACGGCGGGAAACACCATATATTTT. Translated, it gives CASSLASPQGTAGNTIYF.

The chain combines TRBV11-2 with TRBJ1-4; 7 nucleotides match TRBD1. J gave up 7 bases and V 7 bases, and 15 bases lay outside the gene matches. This CDR3 has 16 residues. CDR1 and CDR2 from the germline V gene are SGHAT and FQNNGV. DNA of the CDR3: TGTGCCAGCACTCTAGGGGTCGGGACAGAGAGTGAAAAACTGTTTTTT. It encodes CASTLGVGTESEKLFF.

The chain carries TRBV28 and TRBJ2-5; no definite D call. V was clipped by 2 bases and J by 2 bases, with 9 bases between them. Germline V gene sequence: CDR1 MDHEN, CDR2 SYDVKM. This CDR3 spans 14 amino acids. DNA of the CDR3: TGTGCCAGCAGTTTACGGTCGGTACAAGAGACCCAGTACTTC. Translated, it gives CASSLRSVQETQYF.

The chain has TRBV29-1 and TRBJ2-2, with 12 bases matching TRBD1. Looked up from germline, CDR1 is SQVTM and CDR2 is ANQGSEA. The V gene end was trimmed by 0 bases and the J gene end by 5 bases; junction bases not matched to a gene: 7. The CDR3 loop spans 17 amino acids. CDR3 in amino acids: CSVEDPGQGADTGELFF. As DNA, the CDR3 is TGCAGCGTTGAAGACCCGGGACAGGGGGCGGATACCGGGGAGCTGTTTTTT.

This clone showed up just a few times. J is TRBJ2-1 and V is TRBV5-6, with D unresolved. The V gene lost 1 base and the J gene lost 7 bases, with 3 bases spanning the gap. Germline CDR1 is SGHDT and CDR2 is YYEEEE. This CDR3 has 11 residues. CDR3 sequence (DNA): TGTGCCAGCAGCTTGTTAAATGAGCAGTTCTTC. Amino acids: CASSLLNEQFF.

The chain carries TRBV28 and TRBJ1-5; no definite D call. The V and J ends lost 4 bases and 5 bases respectively, with 6 bases between them. The germline V gene has CDR1 MDHEN and CDR2 SYDVKM. The CDR3 covers 12 residues. CDR3 region: CASSSHHQPQHF. CDR3 coding DNA: TGTGCCAGCAGTTCCCATCATCAGCCCCAGCATTTT.

The chain couples TRBV6-1 to TRBJ2-5; 10 nucleotides match TRBD2. CDR1 and CDR2 (germline): MNHNS, SASEGT. The CDR3 length is 16 residues. The J segment lost 1 base and the V segment lost 3 bases, leaving 5 bases of the junction unmatched. CDR3 region: CASSDGVAGGQETQYF. Written as DNA, the CDR3 is TGTGCCAGCAGTGATGGGGTAGCGGGGGGCCAAGAGACCCAGTACTTC.

The chain employs TRBV6-5 and TRBJ2-3; a possible D gene is TRBD2 (7 bases). CDR1 is MNHEY and CDR2 is SVGAGI in the germline V gene. V was pared by 2 bases and J by 8 bases, with 17 bases between. This CDR3 spans 15 amino acids. The CDR3 DNA reads TGTGCCAGCAGTTACCCAATAGGGGGGGCGAGTACGCAGTATTTT. As protein: CASSYPIGGASTQYF.

This clone was found a few times. This sequence joins TRBV14 and TRBJ1-1, with TRBD1 identical over 7 bases. CDR3 length equals 19 residues. Germline V gene data show CDR1 as SGHDN and CDR2 as FVKESK. V was pared by 2 bases and J by 5 bases, with 20 bases of the junction left unmatched. CDR3 nucleotide sequence: TGTGCCAGCAGCCAAACCTTCGACAGGGAAAGGTATTTTTCAACTGAAGCTTTCTTT. Protein sequence: CASSQTFDRERYFSTEAFF.

This chain links TRBV10-3 with TRBJ2-7, with D possibly TRBD2 on 6 matching bases. Germline CDR1 reads ENHRY; CDR2 reads SYGVKD. Trimming cost V 0 bases and J 6 bases, with 15 bases left between them. This CDR3 has 15 amino acids. The CDR3 DNA reads TGTGCCATCAGTGAGTCGGCGGGGACTGCTGCCGAGCAGTACTTC. Protein: CAISESAGTAAEQYF.

The rearrangement links TRBV2 to TRBJ1-2; weak D call: TRBD1 (6 bases). The CDR3 totals 14 residues. Trimming left V 0 bases short and J 4 bases short, with 9 bases between. CDR1 is SNHLY and CDR2 is FYNNEI in the germline V gene. The CDR3 coding sequence is TGTGCCAGCAGTGAAGCGTACAGGGCCTATGGCTACACCTTC. Protein sequence: CASSEAYRAYGYTF. Combining the CDR3 with reference TRBV2 and TRBJ1-2 gives the whole variable domain EPEVTQTPSHQVTQMGQEVILRCVPISNHLYFYWYRQILGQKVEFLVSFYNNEISEKSEIFDDQFSVERPDGSNFTLKIRSTKLEDSAMYFCASSEAYRAYGYTFGSGTRLTVV.

This clone was seen a few times. The CDR3 DNA follows: TGCGCCAGCAGCCAGCGGGGCGGGGGTAACTATGGCTACACCTTC. Protein sequence: CASSQRGGGNYGYTF. V is TRBV4-1 and J is TRBJ1-2, with D possibly being TRBD1 (5 bases). V dropped 3 bases and J dropped 1 base, with 12 bases sitting between them. The germline V gene encodes CDR1 MGHRA and CDR2 YSYEKL. The CDR3 has 15 residues.

This chain uses TRBV7-2 with TRBJ2-5; 11 positions match TRBD2. The V gene end was trimmed by 3 bases and the J gene end by 5 bases; junction bases not matched to a gene: 5. The CDR3 is 15 residues long. CDR1 and CDR2 from the germline V gene are SGHTA and FQGNSA. The CDR3 reads CASSFISGGAETQYF. Here the CDR3 DNA reads TGTGCCAGCAGCTTTATTAGCGGGGGGGCGGAGACCCAGTACTTC.

This chain connects TRBV10-3 to TRBJ2-7; D gene ambiguous. Per the germline V gene, CDR1 is ENHRY and CDR2 is SYGVKD. The CDR3 is 12 residues long. The V gene lost 4 bases and the J gene lost 3 bases, with 7 bases spanning the gap. In DNA form, the CDR3 reads TGTGCCATCAGTGCGGTCGGCTACGAGCAGTACTTC. It encodes CAISAVGYEQYF.

The J gene is TRBJ1-1, the V gene TRBV29-1; a weak D match, TRBD1 (5 bases). V gave up 3 bases and J gave up 4 bases, with 15 bases separating them. CDR1 SQVTM and CDR2 ANQGSEA come from the germline V gene. This CDR3 region has 14 residues. CDR3 residues: CSVERRGRTTEAFF. DNA for the CDR3: TGCAGCGTTGAGAGAAGGGGAAGGACCACTGAAGCTTTCTTT. Full variable domain (missing parts from reference TRBV29-1 and TRBJ1-1): SAVISQKPSRDICQRGTSLTIQCQVDSQVTMMFWYRQQPGQSLTLIATANQGSEATYESGFVIDKFPISRPNLTFSTLTVSNMSPEDSSIYLCSVERRGRTTEAFFGQGTRLTVV.

This clone has just a few counts. CDR3 coding DNA: TGTGCCAGCAGCCAAGCCACAGGGGGCGGGGAGCTGTTTTTT. It encodes CASSQATGGGELFF. The genes are TRBV14 and TRBJ2-2, with 8 bases fitting TRBD1. CDR1 and CDR2 from the germline V gene are SGHDN and FVKESK. With V trimmed by 1 base and J by 7 bases, 2 bases remained unmatched. The CDR3 contains 14 residues.

J is TRBJ1-6 and V is TRBV28; the D is unclear. Germline V CDR1 and CDR2: MDHEN, SYDVKM. CDR3 size: 12 residues. Trimming left V 2 bases short and J 11 bases short, with 7 bases between. In nucleotides, the CDR3 is TGTGCCAGCAGTTTAAAAGTAGCACCCCTCCACTTT. The encoded protein is CASSLKVAPLHF.

V usage is TRBV6-6 and J usage is TRBJ1-2, with D hard to call. The V end lost 9 bases, the J end lost 8 bases, and 19 bases lay between the germline ends. CDR3 length: 13 residues. Germline CDR1 MNHNY, CDR2 SVGAGI (reference sequence). CDR3 region: CASNPGRGDGYTF. The CDR3 DNA reads TGTGCCAGTAACCCCGGGCGGGGAGACGGCTACACCTTC.

The chain has TRBV2 and TRBJ2-7; 7 nucleotides line up with TRBD1. The junction had 6 bases not matched to a gene; V was cut back by 3 bases and J by 1 base. This CDR3 comprises 15 residues. Germline lookup yields CDR1 SNHLY and CDR2 FYNNEI. CDR3 protein: CASSEDRPSSYEQYF. The CDR3 DNA is TGTGCCAGCAGTGAGGACAGGCCTTCATCCTACGAGCAGTACTTC.

This clone has a handful of counts. For the CDR3, the DNA is TGTGCCAGTAGTATAGATGGGTCGGGGTACCAAGAGACCCAGTACTTC. Its translation: CASSIDGSGYQETQYF. V gene TRBV19 combines with J gene TRBJ2-5; possible D gene TRBD2, 5 bases. There are 16 residues in the CDR3. Germline CDR1 and CDR2: LNHDA and SQIVND (reference sequence). Between the trimmed V and J ends, which lost 0 bases and 0 bases, there was a span of 11 bases.

This clone was observed a few times. The genes are TRBV2 and TRBJ2-7, with TRBD2 as a possible D gene (5 bases). V lost 7 bases to trimming and J lost 0 bases, with 13 bases between them. The CDR3 is 14 residues long. Germline CDR1 is SNHLY and CDR2 is FYNNEI. The CDR3 reads CASTLVRDSYEQYF. As DNA, the CDR3 is TGTGCCAGCACCCTCGTCCGGGACTCCTACGAGCAGTACTTC.

This clone showed up just a few times. The chain carries TRBV7-9 and TRBJ2-1; D remains unclear. The germline CDR1 and CDR2 sequences are SEHNR and FQNEAQ (reference sequence). The CDR3 has 11 amino acids. V lost 3 bases to trimming and J lost 12 bases, with 9 bases between them. CDR3: CASSLETWQFF. The CDR3 coding sequence is TGTGCCAGCAGCTTGGAGACTTGGCAGTTCTTC.

This clone was counted only a few times. The V and J genes are TRBV18 and TRBJ1-1, with TRBD1 matching over 7 bases. Germline-derived CDR1 and CDR2 are KGHSH and LQKENI. The CDR3 is 14 amino acids. Trimming at V came to 5 bases and at J to 1 base, leaving 4 bases not matched to a gene. Here the CDR3 DNA reads TGTGCCAGCTCAGCGGACAGGACGAACACTGAAGCTTTCTTT. As protein: CASSADRTNTEAFF.

This clone was observed a few times. V is TRBV14 and J is TRBJ2-2, with D possibly matching TRBD2 (6 bases). This CDR3 has 14 residues. Germline V gene data show CDR1 as SGHDN and CDR2 as FVKESK. V lost 4 bases, J lost 6 bases, and 12 bases lay in between. This CDR3 reads CASSLRLDSGELFF. The DNA of the CDR3 is TGTGCCAGCAGCCTACGACTAGACTCCGGGGAGCTGTTTTTT.